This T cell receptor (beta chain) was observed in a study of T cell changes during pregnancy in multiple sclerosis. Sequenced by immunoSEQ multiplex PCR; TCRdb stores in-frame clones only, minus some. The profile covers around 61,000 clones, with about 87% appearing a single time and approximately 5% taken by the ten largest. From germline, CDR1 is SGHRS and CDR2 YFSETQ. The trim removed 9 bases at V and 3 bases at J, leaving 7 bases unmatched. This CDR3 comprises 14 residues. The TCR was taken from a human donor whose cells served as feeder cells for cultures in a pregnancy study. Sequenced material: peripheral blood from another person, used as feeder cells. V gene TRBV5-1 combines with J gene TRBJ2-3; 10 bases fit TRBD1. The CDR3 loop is CATETGGGTDTQYF. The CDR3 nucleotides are TGCGCCACCGAGACAGGGGGCGGGACAGATACGCAGTATTTT. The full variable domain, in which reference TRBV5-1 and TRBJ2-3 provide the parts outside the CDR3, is KAGVTQTPRYLIKTRGQQVTLSCSPISGHRSVSWYQQTPGQGLQFLFEYFSETQRNKGNFPGRFSGRQFSNSRSEMNVSTLELGDSALYLCATETGGGTDTQYFGPGTRLTVL.